These 27 T cell receptor beta chains came from one sample sequenced in a study of lymphopenia after photon versus proton radiotherapy (dated by TCRdb to between 2019 and 2020). Libraries were constructed by the immunoSEQ multiplex PCR assay. TCRdb took over this immuneACCESS table, retaining in-frame rearrangements with V and J assigned. Such tables are incomplete; in checked studies, under half of the missing clones stem from an unresolved V gene, and the remainder is unexplained. The sample table holds approximately 62,000 clones, of which 70% to 85% were seen once. The leading ten clones occupy around 2.2% of the sample. Specimen: peripheral blood, collected from a patient treated with proton-based radiotherapy. These receptors all stem from a man aged 55 to 69 with pancreatic cancer.

J is TRBJ1-1 and V is TRBV27; TRBD1 matches 8 bases. The CDR3 loop spans 16 amino acids. Germline V gene sequence: CDR1 MNHEY, CDR2 SMNVEV (reference sequence). Germline trimming cut 5 bases from V and 8 bases from J; bases unmatched to any gene: 16. The CDR3 nucleotides read TGTGCCAGCAGTCCGCAAACAGGGGGTCCTTATCGAGAAGCTTTCTTT. It specifies CASSPQTGGPYREAFF.

The chain couples TRBV7-3 to TRBJ2-1; possibly TRBD2 for D (6 bases). Per germline, CDR1 SGHTA and CDR2 FQGTGA. V dropped 5 bases and J dropped 9 bases, with 14 bases sitting between them. The CDR3 is made up of 13 amino acids. The CDR3 DNA reads TGTGCCAGCAGCCGGGACTTCGAAAGTGAGCAGTTCTTC. Translating it yields CASSRDFESEQFF.

This chain joins TRBV6-5 and TRBJ2-7; a weak D match, TRBD2 (5 bases). Germline CDR1 MNHEY, CDR2 SVGAGI. The CDR3 extends over 12 amino acids. Trimming removed 6 bases from V and 6 bases from J, with 12 bases in between. CDR3 sequence: CASRATGSEQYF. The DNA for the CDR3 is TGTGCCAGCAGGGCCACGGGGAGCGAGCAGTACTTC.

The CDR3 here is CASSLGTSGGANYGYTF. The CDR3 DNA reads as TGTGCCAGCAGCTTAGGGACCTCAGGGGGAGCTAACTATGGCTACACCTTC. The V call is TRBV7-9, the J call TRBJ1-2; 7 bases match TRBD1. The CDR3 has 17 amino acids. V trimming: 1 base; J trimming: 0 bases; junction bases outside the gene matches: 8. Looked up from germline, CDR1 is SEHNR and CDR2 is FQNEAQ (reference sequence).

This chain uses TRBV7-3 with TRBJ2-3; D remains unclear. Trimming shortened V by 1 base and J by 1 base, and 12 bases separated the two germline ends. The germline V gene encodes CDR1 SGHTA and CDR2 FQGTGA. The length of the CDR3 is 16 residues. CDR3 nucleotide sequence: TGTGCCAGCAGCTTAAGTGGGGTTTCCCGCACAGATACGCAGTATTTT. It codes for CASSLSGVSRTDTQYF.

The genes are TRBV30 and TRBJ1-2; unclear D gene. Trimming took off 3 bases at V and 7 bases at J, with 9 bases between the two ends. CDR3 length: 11 amino acids. In germline, CDR1 is GTSNPN, CDR2 SVGIG (reference sequence). The CDR3 region is CAWSPGAGYTF. In DNA form, the CDR3 reads TGTGCCTGGAGCCCGGGTGCTGGCTACACCTTC.

This clone was observed a few times. V and J are TRBV19 and TRBJ2-7, with D perhaps given as TRBD1 or TRBD2 (5 bases each). V was cut by 4 bases and J by 3 bases, with 13 bases left in between. The V gene's germline CDR1 is LNHDA and CDR2 SQIVND (reference sequence). This CDR3 contains 14 residues. DNA of the CDR3: TGTGCCAGTAGTACGCCGGGACGGGACTACGAGCAGTACTTC. This codes for CASSTPGRDYEQYF.

The chain recombines TRBV19 with TRBJ2-1; 10 nucleotides agree with TRBD2. CDR3 length equals 13 residues. Trimming took 10 bases from V and 8 from J; bases not matched to a gene: 8. CDR1 and CDR2 from the germline V gene are LNHDA and SQIVND (reference sequence). The CDR3 loop reads CATSGSIVDEQFF. The CDR3 DNA sequence: TGTGCCACTAGCGGGAGTATTGTCGATGAGCAGTTCTTC.

The sample holds one count of this clone. The chain uses TRBV7-9 and TRBJ2-3; perhaps TRBD2 as D (6 bases). The CDR3 covers 16 residues. The V and J ends lost 5 bases and 6 bases respectively, with 21 bases between them. The germline V gene has CDR1 SEHNR and CDR2 FQNEAQ (reference sequence). CDR3 residues: CASSPRLGAGRDTQYF. In DNA form, the CDR3 reads TGTGCCAGCAGCCCGAGACTAGGGGCAGGTCGGGATACGCAGTATTTT.

This chain links TRBV6-1 with TRBJ2-5; 8 bases align to TRBD1. Per germline, CDR1 MNHNS and CDR2 SASEGT. The V gene end was trimmed by 3 bases and the J gene end by 2 bases; junction bases not matched to a gene: 8. The CDR3 totals 16 residues. CDR3 sequence: CASSDPTGGRQETQYF. The CDR3 nucleotides are TGTGCCAGCAGTGACCCCACAGGGGGTCGGCAAGAGACCCAGTACTTC.

The chain couples TRBV27 to TRBJ1-4; 7 bases map to TRBD1. J was trimmed by 5 bases and V by 4 bases; bases with no gene match: 4. The CDR3 sequence is 14 residues long. The germline V gene encodes CDR1 MNHEY and CDR2 SMNVEV (reference sequence). The CDR3 loop reads CASSSEDRNEKLFF. The CDR3 bases are TGTGCCAGCAGTTCCGAGGACAGGAATGAAAAACTGTTTTTT. The full variable domain, with the rest looked up from reference TRBV27 and TRBJ1-4, is EAQVTQNPRYLITVTGKKLTVTCSQNMNHEYMSWYRQDPGLGLRQIYYSMNVEVTDKGDVPEGYKVSRKEKRNFPLILESPSPNQTSLYFCASSSEDRNEKLFFGSGTQLSVL.

This rearrangement joins TRBV5-1 to TRBJ1-1, with 10 bases that match TRBD1. CDR3 size: 14 residues. The V and J ends lost 5 bases and 0 bases, in that order; junction bases with no gene match: 1. Germline loops: CDR1 SGHRS, CDR2 YFSETQ. CDR3 loop: CASRGQGVNTEAFF. In DNA form, the CDR3 reads TGCGCCAGCAGAGGACAGGGGGTGAACACTGAAGCTTTCTTT. Using reference TRBV5-1 and TRBJ1-1 for the parts outside the CDR3, the full variable domain is KAGVTQTPRYLIKTRGQQVTLSCSPISGHRSVSWYQQTPGQGLQFLFEYFSETQRNKGNFPGRFSGRQFSNSRSEMNVSTLELGDSALYLCASRGQGVNTEAFFGQGTRLTVV.

The chain carries TRBV11-3 and TRBJ2-7; tentatively, D is TRBD1 or TRBD2 (5 bases each). Germline-derived CDR1 and CDR2 are SGHNT and YENEEA. The CDR3 runs 15 residues. Trimming shortened V by 0 bases and J by 2 bases, and 11 bases separated the two germline ends. DNA for the CDR3: TGTGCCAGCAGCTTAGATCGGGGCAGGACCTACGAGCAGTACTTC. Its translation is CASSLDRGRTYEQYF.

V gene TRBV5-6 combines with J gene TRBJ2-5; D call uncertain. This CDR3 contains 14 residues. Germline V gene lookup returns CDR1 SGHDT and CDR2 YYEEEE. V was cut by 2 bases and J by 0 bases, with 8 bases left in between. CDR3 sequence reads: CASSFWQNQETQYF. CDR3 nucleotide sequence: TGTGCCAGCAGCTTTTGGCAGAACCAAGAGACCCAGTACTTC.

The DNA for the CDR3 is TGTGCCAGCAGACAAAGCTACAGGGACAATCAGCCCCAGCATTTT. Translation gives CASRQSYRDNQPQHF. This sequence joins TRBV28 and TRBJ1-5, with D tentatively TRBD1 (6 bases). Germline V gene lookup returns CDR1 MDHEN and CDR2 SYDVKM. V was pared by 6 bases and J by 3 bases, with 15 bases between. This CDR3 region has 15 residues.

This clone was observed a few times. This sequence joins TRBV5-6 and TRBJ2-1; 9 positions match TRBD2. This CDR3 contains 16 residues. The J segment lost 8 bases and the V segment lost 4 bases, leaving 13 bases of the junction unmatched. Germline V gives CDR1 SGHDT, CDR2 YYEEEE. The CDR3 is CASSPETSGTWDEQFF. CDR3 bases: TGTGCCAGCAGCCCAGAGACTAGCGGAACTTGGGATGAGCAGTTCTTC.

With respect to this clone: One junction end does not reproduce the germline sequence, and a read error may be involved. The chain combines TRBV5-1 with TRBJ2-7, with 8 nucleotides matching TRBD1. Germline CDR1 SGHRS, CDR2 YFSETQ. The CDR3 has 14 amino acids. The DNA of the CDR3 is TGCGCCAGCAGCTCAGGGGACAGGCCCTACTTTGTGGACTTC. Protein sequence: CASSSGDRPYFVDF.

This chain uses TRBV27 with TRBJ2-5; 9 bases fit TRBD2. The end of the DNA fits TRBJ2-7 better, so the J call may be wrong. Germline CDR1 reads MNHEY; CDR2 reads SMNVEV (reference sequence). The CDR3 is 14 residues long. The CDR3 DNA reads as TGTGCCAGCAGTCCTCCGGGACTAGCTTACGAGCAGTACTTC. It specifies CASSPPGLAYEQYF.

This CDR3 reads CASSLFPAGEDSGANVLTF. In nucleotides, the CDR3 is TGTGCCAGCAGCTTATTTCCGGCAGGGGAAGACTCTGGGGCCAACGTCCTGACTTTC. The genes are TRBV11-2 and TRBJ2-6; D might be TRBD1 (6 bases). In germline, CDR1 is SGHAT, CDR2 FQNNGV. The V gene lost 2 bases and the J gene lost 0 bases, with 17 bases spanning the gap. The CDR3 is 19 amino acids.

The V and J genes are TRBV19 and TRBJ2-1; D tentatively reads TRBD1 or TRBD2 (5 bases each). The CDR3 runs to 15 residues. Trimming pared 6 bases from V and 6 bases from J, leaving 18 bases between. CDR1 and CDR2 (germline): LNHDA, SQIVND (reference sequence). The CDR3 nucleotides read TGTGCCAGTAGAAGTCCGGGACGCCTAGCCAATGAGCAGTTCTTC. Encoded protein: CASRSPGRLANEQFF.

J is TRBJ1-2 and V is TRBV6-6; tentatively, D is TRBD1 (5 bases). CDR1 and CDR2 (germline): MNHNY, SVGAGI (reference sequence). Trimming shortened V by 8 bases and J by 0 bases, and 7 bases separated the two germline ends. The CDR3 is 12 residues long. The CDR3, as DNA: TGTGCCAGCCGGGGGGCTAACTATGGCTACACCTTC. Its protein is CASRGANYGYTF.

The CDR3 sequence is CASSFQSLAGAEQYF. The CDR3 DNA reads as TGTGCCAGCAGCTTTCAAAGCTTAGCGGGGGCGGAGCAGTACTTC. The J gene is TRBJ2-7, the V gene TRBV5-6, with 9 nucleotides matching TRBD2. After removal of 2 bases from V and 7 bases from J, the junction contained 10 bases not matched to a gene. The germline V gene encodes CDR1 SGHDT and CDR2 YYEEEE. The CDR3 contains 15 residues.

The rearrangement links TRBV10-3 to TRBJ2-3, with D possibly being TRBD1 or TRBD2 (5 bases each). This CDR3 spans 16 amino acids. Germline V lookup: CDR1 ENHRY, CDR2 SYGVKD. Deletions cut 3 bases from V and 0 bases from J, with 13 bases between. The CDR3: CAISDLGRTSTDTQYF. In DNA, the CDR3 is TGTGCCATCAGTGACCTGGGACGAACTAGCACAGATACGCAGTATTTT.

V is TRBV4-3 and J is TRBJ1-2; D gene unclear. The V and J ends lost 0 bases and 7 bases respectively, with 12 bases between them. This CDR3 is 14 amino acids long. CDR1 is LGHNA and CDR2 is YSLEER in the germline V gene. CDR3 in amino acids: CASSQDPGTIGYTF. DNA of the CDR3: TGCGCCAGCAGCCAAGATCCGGGAACGATTGGCTACACCTTC.

The chain is built from TRBV5-5 and TRBJ2-5, with a possible D match to TRBD2 (6 bases). V shed 7 bases and J shed 1 base, with 11 bases lying between them. The CDR3 spans 13 residues. Germline lookup yields CDR1 SGHKS and CDR2 YYEKEE (reference sequence). This chain's CDR3 is CASVLALQETQYF. DNA for the CDR3: TGTGCCAGCGTCCTAGCGCTCCAAGAGACCCAGTACTTC.

The rearrangement uses TRBV6-4 and TRBJ1-2; TRBD1 aligns across 7 bases. CDR3 length equals 13 residues. The J segment lost 6 bases and the V segment lost 0 bases, leaving 1 base of the junction unmatched. The germline CDR1 and CDR2 sequences are MRHNA and SNTAGT. The CDR3 spells CASSDSTGNGYTF. The CDR3 coding sequence is TGTGCCAGCAGTGACTCGACAGGGAATGGCTACACCTTC.

The V gene is TRBV6-6, the J gene TRBJ1-1; D remains unclear. This CDR3 comprises 14 residues. Trimming removed 3 bases at V and 9 bases at J, with 17 bases between. Germline-derived CDR1 and CDR2 are MNHNY and SVGAGI (reference sequence). Here the CDR3 DNA reads TGTGCCAGCAGTTATACGAGGGAGAGTCTTAAAGCTTTCTTT. Its protein is CASSYTRESLKAFF.